The 29 T cell receptor beta chains below come from one sample, sequenced in a study of tumor and adjacent non-tumor tissue in lung cancer. RNA was extracted from bulk tissue without any cell sorting. TCRbeta libraries were built with three rounds of nested PCR, modified from ARM-PCR. TCRdb called the multiplex PCR reads again in MiXCR, with one record for every CDR3 protein. Of some 84,000 distinct CDR3 sequences listed, about three fifths were seen once; the top ten hold roughly 15%. Sequenced sample: lung tumor tissue. All receptors derive from a man aged 70 or older with non-small cell lung cancer.

This clonotype was seen repeatedly, ten times or more. The chain couples TRBV12-3 or TRBV12-4 to TRBJ1-4, with unresolved D. CDR3 length: 13 residues. Deletions cut 8 bases from V and 7 bases from J, with 14 bases between. The CDR3 coding sequence is TGTGCCAGCCGAACTAGTGGGTTTGAAAAACTGTTTTTT. Translating it yields CASRTSGFEKLFF.

Comments on this clonotype: One end of the junction does not line up with germline, which may come from a read error. The chain joins TRBV28 to TRBJ2-1; 13 nucleotides match TRBD2. The CDR3 totals 15 residues. Germline CDR1 is MDHEN and CDR2 is SYDVKM. DNA of the CDR3: TGTGCCAGCAGTTCCGGGACTAGCGGGAACAATGGGCAGTTCTTT. The encoded protein is CASSSGTSGNNGQFF. The full variable domain, its missing parts supplied by reference TRBV28 and TRBJ2-1, is DVKVTQSSRYLVKRTGEKVFLECVQDMDHENMFWYRQDPGLGLRLIYFSYDVKMKEKGDIPEGYSVSREKKERFSLILESASTNQTSMYLCASSSGTSGNNGQFFGPGTRLTVL.

A few counts support this clonotype. The J gene is TRBJ2-3, the V gene TRBV20-1, with TRBD1 matching 7 bases. The germline V gene has CDR1 DFQATT and CDR2 SNEGSKA (reference sequence). Trimming at V came to 0 bases and at J to 8 bases, leaving 2 bases not matched to a gene. This CDR3 is 12 amino acids long. The CDR3 DNA follows: TGCAGTGCTAGAGATCAGGGGGTTACGCAGTATTTT. Its translation: CSARDQGVTQYF.

This chain connects TRBV6-2 or TRBV6-3 to TRBJ2-6; a weak D match, TRBD1 (5 bases). The CDR3 is made up of 18 amino acids. The germline V gene encodes CDR1 MNHEY and CDR2 SVGEGT. Trimming took 6 bases from V and 0 from J, leaving 18 bases between them. CDR3 amino acids: CASSDLQARGSGANVLTF. The CDR3 bases are TGTGCCAGCAGCGATTTACAGGCCAGAGGCTCTGGGGCCAACGTCCTGACTTTC.

As to this clonotype: A much bigger clone sits one base away, suggesting this may be a read error. The chain employs TRBV2 and TRBJ2-3; 10 nucleotides match TRBD2. The germline gives CDR1 SNHLY, CDR2 FYNNEI. CDR3 size: 11 residues. With 7 bases clipped from V and 15 bases from J, the junction kept 7 bases outside the gene matches. In nucleotides, the CDR3 is TGTGCCAGCAATCAAGCGGGAGGGAAATATTTT. This gives the protein CASNQAGGKYF.

This clonotype was recorded once. The rearrangement links TRBV4-1 to TRBJ1-4, with a possible D match to TRBD1 (5 bases). The CDR3 length is 14 residues. Germline loops: CDR1 MGHRA, CDR2 YSYEKL. With 8 bases removed from V and 0 bases from J, the gap between germline ends came to 10 bases. The CDR3 DNA sequence: TGCGCCAGCGGACATGGTGCAACTAATGAAAAACTGTTTTTT. Encoded protein: CASGHGATNEKLFF.

In this sample, this clonotype turned up a few times. One base away lies a much larger clone, so this may be a sequencing read error. V gene TRBV6-2 or TRBV6-3 combines with J gene TRBJ2-5, with D perhaps TRBD2 (6 bases). The CDR3 runs to 13 residues. Germline V CDR1 and CDR2: MNHEY, SVGEGT. The CDR3 DNA follows: TGTGCCAGCAGTGCAGGACCCATAGCGGCCCAGCACTTC. This encodes CASSAGPIAAQHF.

The gene calls are TRBV6-5 and TRBJ1-2, with a weak D call TRBD1 (5 bases). V was pared by 6 bases and J by 11 bases, with 25 bases between. CDR1 MNHEY and CDR2 SVGAGI come from the germline V gene. The CDR3 is 15 amino acids. The CDR3 sequence: CASRRRLRVRVGYTF. CDR3 bases: TGTGCCAGCAGACGCCGTCTCCGGGTCAGGGTCGGTTACACCTTC.

Concerning this clonotype: One end of the junction fails to match germline, which may point to a read error. V usage is TRBV6-6 and J usage is TRBJ2-7; D is uncertain. The CDR3 has 12 residues. Germline V gene sequence: CDR1 MNHNY, CDR2 SVGAGI (reference sequence). CDR3 DNA sequence: TGTGCCAGCAGTTACAGGGCGGACGGGCAGCACTTC. Translated, it gives CASSYRADGQHF.

This clonotype was counted ten times or more. This chain links TRBV10-3 with TRBJ1-4; 9 positions match TRBD1. Germline CDR1 and CDR2: ENHRY and SYGVKD. The V segment lost 11 bases and the J segment 7 bases; nucleotides outside the gene matches: 11. The CDR3 runs 14 residues. CDR3 nucleotides: TGTGCCGTTTCGCCGGGACAGGGTGGTGAAAAACTGTTTTTT. The encoded protein is CAVSPGQGGEKLFF.

With respect to this clonotype: Mismatch with germline at one junction end may stem from a read error. The CDR3 DNA is TGCACCAGCAGCTCTACTAGCGGGGTATACAATGAGCAGTTCTTC. It translates to CTSSSTSGVYNEQFF. V is TRBV5-1 and J is TRBJ2-1; 10 nucleotides agree with TRBD2. Per the germline V gene, CDR1 is SGHRS and CDR2 is YFSETQ. This CDR3 is built from 15 residues.

The chain links TRBV7-9 to TRBJ1-2; TRBD1 might be the D (5 bases). The CDR3 spans 12 residues. Germline assignment: CDR1 SEHNR and CDR2 FQNEAQ (reference sequence). V was shortened by 8 bases and J by 13 bases, with 20 bases between the two germline ends. The CDR3 reads CASVGGDYVCTF. The CDR3 DNA sequence: TGTGCCAGCGTCGGGGGAGACTATGTCTGCACCTTC. The full variable domain, completed using reference TRBV7-9 and TRBJ1-2, is DTGVSQNPRHKITKRGQNVTFRCDPISEHNRLYWYRQTLGQGPEFLTYFQNEAQLEKSRLLSDRFSAERPKGSFSTLEIQRTEQGDSAMYLCASVGGDYVCTFGSGTRLTVV.

Comment on this clonotype: Relative to the germline gene, one junction end is altered; a read error may explain this. DNA of the CDR3: TGCAGCATCGACCCGGGACATTCGAACACCGAAGCTTTCTTT. Amino acid sequence: CSIDPGHSNTEAFF. The gene calls are TRBV29-1 and TRBJ1-1; tentative D call: TRBD1 (6 bases). This CDR3 comprises 14 residues. Germline V gene sequence: CDR1 SQVTM, CDR2 ANQGSEA.

The rearrangement links TRBV7-8 to TRBJ2-2; TRBD1 agrees at 7 bases. In germline, CDR1 is SGHVS, CDR2 FQNEAQ. There are 14 residues in the CDR3. Trimming cost V 3 bases and J 7 bases; bases outside gene matches: 5. The DNA for the CDR3 is TGTGCCAGCAGCTTCAGACAGGGAATCGGGGAGCTGTTTTTT. It specifies CASSFRQGIGELFF.

About this clonotype itself: Its ends do not fully match the called genes, so a read error is possible. The rearrangement links TRBV20-1 to TRBJ1-5; TRBD1 is a possible D gene (6 bases). The CDR3 runs 15 residues. CDR1 and CDR2 (germline): DFQATT, SNEGSKA (reference sequence). CDR3 residues: CGASAPPGGQEPQHF. CDR3 nucleotide sequence: TGCGGTGCTAGTGCCCCCCCTGGGGGCCAAGAGCCCCAGCATTTT.

The V gene is TRBV29-1, the J gene TRBJ1-1; D is possibly TRBD1 (6 bases). Germline lookup yields CDR1 SQVTM and CDR2 ANQGSEA. Trimming pared 6 bases from V and 12 bases from J, leaving 23 bases between. The CDR3 spans 13 residues. The CDR3, as DNA: TGCAGCGTCCGGAGACAGCGGGACACAGAAACTTTCTTT. Its translation: CSVRRQRDTETFF.

On this clonotype itself: One junction end disagrees with the germline gene, perhaps due to a read error. The chain combines TRBV6-5 with TRBJ1-6, with D hard to call. CDR1 and CDR2 (germline): MNHEY, SVGAGI. This CDR3 spans 17 amino acids. The CDR3 DNA follows: TGTGCCAGCAGTTTCTCGTCCCGTAAAGGGTACAGTTCACCCCTCCATTTT. Residues: CASSFSSRKGYSSPLHF.

Concerning this clonotype itself: The CDR3 does not end in the conserved phenylalanine or tryptophan, so this is likely a read error. The V call is TRBV4-1, the J call TRBJ2-1, with D possibly being TRBD2 (5 bases). The germline V gene encodes CDR1 MGHRA and CDR2 YSYEKL. The CDR3 runs to 16 residues. CDR3 in amino acids: CANSQDTREWYNEQFV. The CDR3 region has the DNA TGCGCCAACAGCCAAGATACGAGGGAGTGGTACAATGAGCAGTTCGTC.

This chain uses TRBV11-2 with TRBJ2-7, with 8 bases lining up with TRBD1. This CDR3 is built from 16 residues. V lost 5 bases and J lost 4; bases outside the gene matches: 13. Germline CDR1 reads SGHAT; CDR2 reads FQNNGV. The CDR3 DNA sequence: TGTGCCAGCAGCCCGGGGCCGGGACAGGTTACATACGAGCAGTACTTC. Protein product: CASSPGPGQVTYEQYF.

On this clonotype itself: A read error may be the cause here, since a much bigger clone is one base away. The chain links TRBV7-9 to TRBJ2-2, with 7 bases aligning to TRBD2. The CDR3 has 14 amino acids. V lost 8 bases and J lost 4; bases outside the gene matches: 7. From germline, CDR1 is SEHNR and CDR2 FQNEAQ (reference sequence). The CDR3 sequence is CASCPSGVTGELFF. The CDR3 DNA is TGTGCCAGCTGCCCAAGCGGGGTCACCGGGGAGCTGTTTTTT.

A word on this clonotype: One junction end disagrees with the germline gene, perhaps due to a read error. This chain connects TRBV24-1 to TRBJ1-1, with D maybe TRBD1 (5 bases). Germline V gene lookup returns CDR1 KGHDR and CDR2 SFDVKD. This CDR3 region has 15 residues. In nucleotides, the CDR3 is TGTGCCGCCAGTGACTCGACAGTGTTGAACACTGAAGCTTTCTTT. This translates into CAASDSTVLNTEAFF.

This clonotype was counted many times. This chain joins TRBV4-2 and TRBJ2-1; TRBD2 aligns across 8 bases. Trimming at V came to 1 base and at J to 10 bases, leaving 12 bases not matched to a gene. Germline CDR1 reads LGHNA; CDR2 reads YNFKEQ. The CDR3 consists of 16 residues. The CDR3 region has the DNA TGTGCCAGCAGCCAAGGTTCGGGAGGGCCCAGGTTAGAGCAGTTCTTC. It encodes CASSQGSGGPRLEQFF.

This clonotype has ten or more counts. The CDR3 DNA is TGCAGTGCTAAGGCGCCGGGACTAGCTGCCAATGAGCAGTTCTTC. It specifies CSAKAPGLAANEQFF. The V gene is TRBV20-1, the J gene TRBJ2-1; 9 nucleotides agree with TRBD2. Germline V gives CDR1 DFQATT, CDR2 SNEGSKA (reference sequence). The trim removed 4 bases at V and 6 bases at J, leaving 10 bases unmatched. The CDR3 is 15 amino acids.

The V call is TRBV11-2, the J call TRBJ2-2; TRBD2 might be the D (5 bases). V was cut by 8 bases and J by 5 bases, with 18 bases left in between. The CDR3 runs to 15 residues. Germline CDR1 SGHAT, CDR2 FQNNGV. The CDR3 region has the DNA TGTGCCAGCGACTTAGGCAGTGGGAGAACCGGGGAGCTGTTTTTT. Translation gives CASDLGSGRTGELFF. Drawing the rest from reference TRBV11-2 and TRBJ2-2, the complete variable domain is EAGVAQSPRYKIIEKRQSVAFWCNPISGHATLYWYQQILGQGPKLLIQFQNNGVVDDSQLPKDRFSAERLKGVDSTLKIQPAKLEDSAVYLCASDLGSGRTGELFFGEGSRLTVL.

This clonotype occurred a few times. This chain links TRBV30 with TRBJ1-1; D is undetermined. The V gene lost 6 bases and the J gene lost 6 bases, with 14 bases spanning the gap. The CDR3 runs to 12 residues. The germline gives CDR1 GTSNPN, CDR2 SVGIG (reference sequence). The CDR3: CACGGRVSEAFF. CDR3 in DNA: TGTGCCTGCGGAGGGCGTGTCTCTGAAGCTTTCTTT.

J is TRBJ2-7 and V is TRBV20-1; D may be TRBD1 (5 bases). CDR1 and CDR2 (germline): DFQATT, SNEGSKA (reference sequence). This CDR3 spans 15 amino acids. V shed 5 bases and J shed 1 base, with 18 bases lying between them. The CDR3 nucleotides read TGCAGTGCTGGACACGACCGGCAGGCATCCTACGAGCAGTACTTC. Its translation is CSAGHDRQASYEQYF.

The gene calls are TRBV10-3 and TRBJ1-6; D remains ambiguous. Germline lookup yields CDR1 ENHRY and CDR2 SYGVKD. The V and J ends lost 6 bases and 18 bases respectively, with 21 bases between them. The CDR3 loop spans 13 amino acids. In nucleotides, the CDR3 is TGTGCCATCAGGTCAATCATGAATTCACCACCCCACTTT. Its protein product is CAIRSIMNSPPHF.

This sequence joins TRBV7-9 and TRBJ1-1; D gene ambiguous. CDR1 and CDR2 from the germline V gene are SEHNR and FQNEAQ (reference sequence). CDR3 size: 15 residues. V was shortened by 2 bases and J by 5 bases, with 15 bases between the two germline ends. The CDR3 DNA reads as TGTGCCAGCAGCTTATGGTCCTGGATCAGGACTGAAGCTTTCTTT. Its protein product is CASSLWSWIRTEAFF.

About this clonotype itself: A read error may account for a junction end that differs from germline. The chain recombines TRBV6-5 with TRBJ2-1; D gene ambiguous. The CDR3 extends over 14 amino acids. Germline V CDR1 and CDR2: MNHEY, SVGAGI. The CDR3 loop reads CASSPGGRRNEQFF. The CDR3 DNA reads as TGTGCTAGCAGCCCCGGTGGCAGGCGGAATGAGCAGTTCTTC.